A single sample gave rise to the 21 T cell receptor beta chains below, sequenced in a study of blood T cell repertoires in COVID-19. Assay: immunoSEQ multiplex PCR; the TCRdb copy retains only in-frame clones and omits some. The data contain 150,000 to 200,000 clones, over 75% of them singletons. The specimen sequenced was peripheral blood. The source is a human donor with active or convalescent COVID-19. The donor label of this sample is uncertain.

The rearrangement links TRBV10-3 to TRBJ2-7, with TRBD1 matching over 8 bases. V shed 7 bases and J 6 bases; nucleotides not matched to a gene: 14. The CDR3 length is 15 residues. The germline V gene encodes CDR1 ENHRY and CDR2 SYGVKD. CDR3 sequence reads: CAINQADRAGFEQYF. CDR3 DNA: TGTGCCATCAACCAAGCGGACAGGGCTGGTTTCGAGCAGTACTTC.

This chain joins TRBV28 and TRBJ2-7, with 8 bases fitting TRBD1. This CDR3 has 17 amino acids. In germline, CDR1 is MDHEN, CDR2 SYDVKM. Trimming removed 3 bases from V and 3 bases from J; junction bases left unmatched: 13. CDR3 amino acids: CASSFQGARRGRYEQYF. The CDR3 nucleotides read TGTGCCAGCAGTTTCCAGGGGGCGAGGAGGGGACGCTACGAGCAGTACTTC.

The J gene is TRBJ2-3, the V gene TRBV3-1 (or the pseudogene TRBV3-2), with 9 bases aligning to TRBD1. The germline gives CDR1 LGHDT, CDR2 YNNKEL (reference sequence). V shed 0 bases, J shed 2 bases, and the junction held 6 bases outside the gene matches. The CDR3 runs to 17 residues. The CDR3 DNA reads as TGTGCCAGCAGCCAAGATCGGGGGACAGGGACCACAGATACGCAGTATTTT. Its protein product is CASSQDRGTGTTDTQYF.

The V call is TRBV4-3, the J call TRBJ1-1; TRBD1 aligns across 8 bases. Germline V gene lookup returns CDR1 LGHNA and CDR2 YSLEER. This CDR3 spans 16 amino acids. Trimming cost V 3 bases and J 6 bases; bases outside gene matches: 12. Written as DNA, the CDR3 is TGCGCCAGCAGCCAGGAAGGACAGGGAACCGTCGCTGAAGCTTTCTTT. Its translation is CASSQEGQGTVAEAFF.

The chain carries TRBV19 and TRBJ2-2; 13 bases agree with TRBD2. The trim removed 1 base at V and 4 bases at J, leaving 0 bases unmatched. There are 16 residues in the CDR3. Germline lookup yields CDR1 LNHDA and CDR2 SQIVND (reference sequence). CDR3 nucleotide sequence: TGTGCCAGTAGTATAGGACTAGCGGGGGGCACCGGGGAGCTGTTTTTT. Protein sequence: CASSIGLAGGTGELFF.

This chain connects TRBV30 to TRBJ2-3; the match to TRBD2 covers 10 bases. This CDR3 region has 14 residues. After removal of 4 bases from V and 3 bases from J, the junction contained 4 bases not matched to a gene. Germline assignment: CDR1 GTSNPN and CDR2 SVGIG (reference sequence). The CDR3 region is CAWKLAGSTDTQYF. CDR3 nucleotide sequence: TGTGCCTGGAAACTAGCGGGATCGACAGATACGCAGTATTTT.

Only one count was recorded for this clone. The chain carries TRBV3-1 (or the pseudogene TRBV3-2) and TRBJ1-5; the match to TRBD1 covers 10 bases. The V gene's germline CDR1 is LGHDT and CDR2 YNNKEL (reference sequence). The junction had 5 bases not matched to a gene; V was cut back by 3 bases and J by 3 bases. The CDR3 covers 16 residues. The CDR3 sequence: CASSHRQGAVNQPQHF. In nucleotides, the CDR3 is TGTGCCAGCAGCCACCGACAGGGGGCTGTCAATCAGCCCCAGCATTTT.

The rearrangement links TRBV10-3 to TRBJ1-5; no definite D call. Trimming shortened V by 8 bases and J by 7 bases, and 18 bases separated the two germline ends. Germline CDR1 ENHRY, CDR2 SYGVKD. CDR3 length: 14 residues. The CDR3 region is CAIRQKGVEQPQHF. CDR3 in DNA: TGTGCCATCCGCCAAAAGGGAGTGGAGCAGCCCCAGCATTTT.

The chain employs TRBV6-2 or TRBV6-3 and TRBJ1-4; the D is unclear. Germline V gene lookup returns CDR1 MNHEY and CDR2 SVGEGT. V was clipped by 2 bases and J by 8 bases, with 6 bases between them. The length of the CDR3 is 12 residues. The chain's CDR3 is CASSYREEKLFF. Written as DNA, the CDR3 is TGTGCCAGCAGTTACCGCGAGGAAAAACTGTTTTTT.

V usage is TRBV2 and J usage is TRBJ1-3; 9 bases line up with TRBD1. V shed 3 bases, J shed 5 bases, and the junction held 8 bases outside the gene matches. The CDR3 covers 16 residues. The V gene's germline CDR1 is SNHLY and CDR2 FYNNEI. The CDR3 DNA reads TGTGCCAGCAGTGAGCGGACAGGGGAGCCCAGAAACACCATATATTTT. Protein sequence: CASSERTGEPRNTIYF.

With respect to this clone: Sequence at one end of the junction differs from germline and may be a read error. The chain carries TRBV7-7 and TRBJ2-5; 7 bases are a match to TRBD1. This CDR3 is built from 17 residues. Germline loops: CDR1 SSHAT, CDR2 FNYEAQ (reference sequence). CDR3 amino acids: CASSLRTRDRAQETQYF. In DNA form, the CDR3 reads TGTGCTAGCAGCTTAAGAACGCGAGACAGGGCCCAAGAGACCCAGTACTTC.

This chain links TRBV2 with TRBJ1-1, with 10 bases lining up with TRBD1. The CDR3 is made up of 15 amino acids. Trimming at V came to 4 bases and at J to 5 bases, leaving 7 bases not matched to a gene. Germline CDR1 is SNHLY and CDR2 is FYNNEI. The CDR3 DNA follows: TGTGCCAGCAGTGGTAAGGACAGGGGGAGGACTGAAGCTTTCTTT. The encoded protein is CASSGKDRGRTEAFF.

In its sample, this clone was seen once. The chain couples TRBV5-1 to TRBJ2-3; TRBD1 agrees at 9 bases. The CDR3 covers 16 residues. Germline CDR1 reads SGHRS; CDR2 reads YFSETQ. Trimming at V came to 4 bases and at J to 2 bases, leaving 8 bases not matched to a gene. CDR3 in amino acids: CASSPGTGTNTDTQYF. CDR3 bases: TGCGCCAGCAGCCCCGGGACAGGGACCAACACAGATACGCAGTATTTT.

This rearrangement joins TRBV24-1 to TRBJ2-5; TRBD1 matches 9 bases. The length of the CDR3 is 16 residues. V gave up 4 bases and J gave up 5 bases; unmatched junction bases: 10. Looked up from germline, CDR1 is KGHDR and CDR2 is SFDVKD. The CDR3 region is CATSDTDRGDSETQYF. CDR3 sequence (DNA): TGTGCCACCAGTGACACGGACAGGGGAGATAGTGAGACCCAGTACTTC.

This clone was recorded once. The chain is built from TRBV19 and TRBJ2-5, with 13 bases matching TRBD2. Germline loops: CDR1 LNHDA, CDR2 SQIVND (reference sequence). V lost 7 bases to trimming and J lost 2 bases; unmatched junction nucleotides: 31. The CDR3 consists of 24 residues. The CDR3 sequence: CASTKSLAPDYRPGTSGIQETQYF. The CDR3 DNA reads TGTGCCAGTACCAAAAGTTTAGCCCCCGATTATCGTCCCGGGACTAGCGGGATTCAAGAGACCCAGTACTTC.

This sequence joins TRBV24-1 and TRBJ2-3, with TRBD2 matching over 12 bases. With 4 bases clipped from V and 6 bases from J, the junction kept 7 bases outside the gene matches. CDR3 length: 16 residues. Germline V gene lookup returns CDR1 KGHDR and CDR2 SFDVKD. The chain's CDR3 is CATSDFLAGGLDTQYF. CDR3 sequence (DNA): TGTGCCACCAGTGACTTTCTAGCGGGAGGGCTCGATACGCAGTATTTT.

This chain uses TRBV28 with TRBJ1-2; D is possibly TRBD1 (6 bases). The germline V and J ends were trimmed by 5 bases and 2 bases, with 12 bases remaining between them. Germline assignment: CDR1 MDHEN and CDR2 SYDVKM. The CDR3 loop spans 14 amino acids. The chain's CDR3 is CASSTGTINYGYTF. The CDR3 DNA sequence: TGTGCCAGCAGTACCGGGACAATAAACTATGGCTACACCTTC.

This clone has only a few counts. J is TRBJ2-1 and V is TRBV6-1, with 9 positions matching TRBD1. Losses at the gene ends were 3 bases for V and 10 bases for J; bases not matched to a gene: 4. Germline CDR1 MNHNS, CDR2 SASEGT. This CDR3 region has 13 residues. This CDR3 reads CASSEGGQGEQFF. The CDR3 DNA sequence: TGTGCCAGCAGTGAGGGGGGACAGGGCGAGCAGTTCTTC.

The rearrangement links TRBV10-3 to TRBJ2-5; a possible D gene is TRBD2 (5 bases). The germline V gene has CDR1 ENHRY and CDR2 SYGVKD. V was cut by 5 bases and J by 5 bases, with 18 bases left in between. The CDR3 contains 15 residues. In DNA form, the CDR3 reads TGTGCCATCAGTTCCGGGGAACTCCGTGGCGAGACCCAGTACTTC. Translation: CAISSGELRGETQYF.

The J gene is TRBJ1-4, the V gene TRBV13; the D gene is possibly TRBD1 (6 bases). Germline CDR1 reads PRHDT; CDR2 reads FYEKMQ (reference sequence). V was pared by 1 base and J by 4 bases, with 10 bases between. The CDR3 extends over 15 amino acids. CDR3 loop: CASSLAGGHNEKLFF. In DNA, the CDR3 is TGTGCCAGCAGCTTAGCGGGGGGGCATAATGAAAAACTGTTTTTT.

The rearrangement joins TRBV7-8 to TRBJ2-1; 8 nucleotides match TRBD2. Germline values: CDR1 SGHVS, CDR2 FQNEAQ. The CDR3 covers 15 residues. Losses at the gene ends were 3 bases for V and 6 bases for J; bases not matched to a gene: 7. The CDR3 DNA follows: TGTGCCAGCAGCTTCGCAGCGGGAGAAGCCAATGAGCAGTTCTTC. Translating it yields CASSFAAGEANEQFF. The full variable domain, its missing parts supplied by reference TRBV7-8 and TRBJ2-1, is GAGVSQSPRYKVAKRGQDVALRCDPISGHVSLFWYQQALGQGPEFLTYFQNEAQLDKSGLPSDRFFAERPEGSVSTLKIQRTQQEDSAVYLCASSFAAGEANEQFFGPGTRLTVL.